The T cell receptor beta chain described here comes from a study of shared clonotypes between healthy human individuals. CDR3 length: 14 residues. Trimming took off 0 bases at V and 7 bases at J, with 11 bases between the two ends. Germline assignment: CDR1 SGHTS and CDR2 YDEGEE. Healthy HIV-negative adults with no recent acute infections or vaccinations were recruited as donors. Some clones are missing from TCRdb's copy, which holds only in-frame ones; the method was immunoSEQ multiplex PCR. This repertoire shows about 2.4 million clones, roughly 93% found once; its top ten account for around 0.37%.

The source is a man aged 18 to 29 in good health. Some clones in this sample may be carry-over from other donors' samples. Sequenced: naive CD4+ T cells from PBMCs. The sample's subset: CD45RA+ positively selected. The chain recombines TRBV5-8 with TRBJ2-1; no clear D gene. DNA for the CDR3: TGTGCCAGCAGCTTGGGGCCCTGGGGAAATGAGCAGTTCTTC. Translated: CASSLGPWGNEQFF.